The entry below describes one T cell receptor beta chain. The antigen is undetermined. The data were obtained in a study of cytomegalovirus exposure and HLA in healthy donors. Study-level information: Around 77 million unique TCRs from HLA-typed donors made up an early data release.

CDR1 and CDR2 from the germline V gene are MDHEN and SYDVKM. The V gene end was trimmed by 6 bases and the J gene end by 5 bases; junction bases not matched to a gene: 3. The CDR3 has 13 amino acids. 60 Vbeta and 13 Jbeta primers were used in PCR. The table came from immunoSEQ multiplex PCR; TCRdb's copy has only in-frame clones and leaves some out. The sample has approximately 82,000 clones, approximately 74% seen once. Points from the study as a whole: Relative to equally common others, HLA-associated TCR beta chains showed greater clonal expansion in a later analysis. V- and J-gene trimming in TCR beta was tied to a missense DCLRE1C variant by an analysis performed later. A later analysis found TCR association rates differed by HLA locus, highest for DRB1 and lowest for HLA-C.

This TCR was sampled from a woman aged 45 to 65 in good health and CMV-seropositive. The chain employs TRBV28 and TRBJ1-2, with 10 bases fitting TRBD1. Sequenced: PBMCs. The CDR3 DNA reads as TGTGCCAGCAGACGACAGGGGGCATATGGCTACACCTTC. Its protein product is CASRRQGAYGYTF.